The next 8 T cell receptor beta chains were all read from a single sample in a study of Graves' ophthalmopathy and Graves' hyperthyroidism. Amplification of TCR beta CDR3 regions used RNA transcripts. An initial RT-PCR round employing HTBI primers preceded a second-round multiplex PCR. TCRdb analysed the multiplex PCR reads with MiXCR anew, one entry per CDR3 protein. Of over a million distinct CDR3 sequences listed, about two fifths are singletons. Sequenced material: peripheral blood or thyroid tissue (not recorded which). All receptors come from an adult man with Graves' hyperthyroidism.

The chain links TRBV7-9 to TRBJ1-1, with a tentative D call TRBD1 (5 bases). The CDR3 contains 13 residues. V gave up 3 bases and J gave up 6 bases, with 11 bases separating them. Per the germline V gene, CDR1 is SEHNR and CDR2 is FQNEAQ (reference sequence). The CDR3 protein is CASSFLTVPEAFF. The CDR3 bases are TGTGCCAGCAGCTTTTTGACAGTACCTGAAGCTTTCTTT.

This chain joins TRBV29-1 and TRBJ2-2; perhaps D is TRBD1 or TRBD2 (7 bases each). Deletions cut 1 base from V and 5 bases from J, with 17 bases between. The length of the CDR3 is 16 residues. Germline-derived CDR1 and CDR2 are SQVTM and ANQGSEA. The DNA of the CDR3 is TGCAGCGTTGAAGTCCTCCAGGGGGGGAAGACCGGGGAGCTGTTTTTT. This codes for CSVEVLQGGKTGELFF.

This clonotype has a count of ten or more. The chain employs TRBV20-1 and TRBJ2-2, with 7 bases matching TRBD2. J was trimmed by 5 bases and V by 0 bases; bases with no gene match: 3. This CDR3 spans 14 amino acids. CDR1 and CDR2 (germline): DFQATT, SNEGSKA (reference sequence). This chain's CDR3 is CSAREASGTGELFF. The DNA of the CDR3 is TGCAGTGCTAGAGAGGCTAGCGGTACCGGGGAGCTGTTTTTT.

The chain has TRBV7-2 and TRBJ1-1; 8 bases fit TRBD1. V shed 7 bases and J 0 bases; nucleotides not matched to a gene: 19. Per the germline V gene, CDR1 is SGHTA and CDR2 is FQGNSA. The CDR3 consists of 19 residues. CDR3 amino acids: CASKGETGVWGHMNTEAFF. The CDR3, as DNA: TGTGCCAGCAAAGGTGAGACAGGGGTTTGGGGGCACATGAACACTGAAGCTTTCTTT. Full variable domain (remainder filled in from reference TRBV7-2 and TRBJ1-1): GAGVSQSPSNKVTEKGKDVELRCDPISGHTALYWYRQSLGQGLEFLIYFQGNSAPDKSGLPSDRFSAERTGGSVSTLTIQRTQQEDSAVYLCASKGETGVWGHMNTEAFFGQGTRLTVV.

The rearrangement joins TRBV27 to TRBJ1-1; D perhaps matches TRBD1 (5 bases). This CDR3 comprises 14 residues. Germline assignment: CDR1 MNHEY and CDR2 SMNVEV (reference sequence). Trimming removed 4 bases from V and 4 bases from J, with 13 bases in between. The CDR3 coding sequence is TGTGCCAGCAGTTCGGTCGGGGGGAGCACTGAAGCTTTCTTT. Translating it yields CASSSVGGSTEAFF.

This clonotype was observed many times. CDR3 nucleotides: TGCAGTGCTAGAAGTTGGCGGTTCGACTCGGGGGAGCAGTACTTC. It yields the protein CSARSWRFDSGEQYF. The chain is built from TRBV20-1 and TRBJ2-7; D perhaps matches TRBD2 (5 bases). CDR3 length: 15 amino acids. Deletions cut 2 bases from V and 7 bases from J, with 21 bases between. From germline, CDR1 is DFQATT and CDR2 SNEGSKA (reference sequence).

This clonotype appeared a few times. The rearrangement uses TRBV19 and TRBJ2-7, with D hard to call. Germline CDR1 and CDR2: LNHDA and SQIVND (reference sequence). The CDR3 runs to 18 residues. V was trimmed by 1 base and J by 6 bases, leaving 25 bases between them. CDR3 coding DNA: TGTGCCAGTAGTATAGCGACGGTAGTTGGTGACCCGTACCTCGAGCAGTACTTC. Translating it yields CASSIATVVGDPYLEQYF.

CDR3: CASSVRGAGNTIYF. CDR3 DNA: TGTGCCAGCAGTGTGCGAGGAGCTGGAAACACCATATATTTT. The rearrangement uses TRBV2 and TRBJ1-3; D is uncertain. The V gene lost 4 bases and the J gene lost 2 bases, with 9 bases spanning the gap. The germline V gene has CDR1 SNHLY and CDR2 FYNNEI. CDR3 length equals 14 residues.